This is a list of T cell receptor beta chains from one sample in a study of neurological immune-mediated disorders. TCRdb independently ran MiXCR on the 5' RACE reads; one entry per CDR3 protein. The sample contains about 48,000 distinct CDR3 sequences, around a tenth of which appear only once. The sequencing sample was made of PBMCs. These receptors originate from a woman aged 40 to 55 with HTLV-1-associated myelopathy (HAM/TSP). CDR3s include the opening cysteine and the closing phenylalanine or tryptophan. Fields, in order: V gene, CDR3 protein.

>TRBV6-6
CAVKGGYSYEQYF
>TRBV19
CASSFGASSYNEQFF
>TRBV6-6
CASSYGWKLGSGNTIYF
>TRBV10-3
CAISESIGVGTEQYF
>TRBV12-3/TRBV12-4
CASRAAGSTDTQYF
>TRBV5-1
CASSQNTGELFF
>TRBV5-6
CASSSVSLMATDTQYF
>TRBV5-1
CASSIGDTDTQYF
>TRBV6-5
CASSPGPTGGYEQYF
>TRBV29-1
CSVGVPKGHRFPKNIQYF
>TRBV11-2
CASSLLWPGGVAINTEAFF
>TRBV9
CASSVGDFRQSLSAGANVLTF
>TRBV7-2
CASSLEGQVTDTQYF
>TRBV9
CASSAGPVAFF
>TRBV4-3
CASSQDTSRETQYF